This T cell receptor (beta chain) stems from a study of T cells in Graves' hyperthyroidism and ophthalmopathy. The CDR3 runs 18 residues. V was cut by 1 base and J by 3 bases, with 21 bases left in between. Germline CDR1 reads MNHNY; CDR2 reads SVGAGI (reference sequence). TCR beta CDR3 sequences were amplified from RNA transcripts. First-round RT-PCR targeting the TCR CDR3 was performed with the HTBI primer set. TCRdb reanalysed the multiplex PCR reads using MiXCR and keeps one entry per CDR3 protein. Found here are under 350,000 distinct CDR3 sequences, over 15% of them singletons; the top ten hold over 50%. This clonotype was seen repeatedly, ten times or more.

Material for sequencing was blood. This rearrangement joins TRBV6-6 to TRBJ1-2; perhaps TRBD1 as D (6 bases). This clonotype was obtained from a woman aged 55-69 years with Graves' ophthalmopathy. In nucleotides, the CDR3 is TGTGCCAGCAGTTACTTGGGAGCCGGGGATGGGGGCGACTATGGCTACACCTTC. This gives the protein CASSYLGAGDGGDYGYTF.